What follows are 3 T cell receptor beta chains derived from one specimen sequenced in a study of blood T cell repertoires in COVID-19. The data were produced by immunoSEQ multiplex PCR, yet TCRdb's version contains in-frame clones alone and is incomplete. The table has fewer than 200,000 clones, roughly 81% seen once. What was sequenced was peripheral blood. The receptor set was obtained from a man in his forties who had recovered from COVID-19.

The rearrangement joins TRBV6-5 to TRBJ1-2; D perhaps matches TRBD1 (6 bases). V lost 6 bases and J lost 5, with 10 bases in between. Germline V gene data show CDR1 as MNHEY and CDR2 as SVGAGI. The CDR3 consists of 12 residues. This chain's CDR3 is CASRLGQYGYTF. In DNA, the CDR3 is TGTGCCAGCAGACTTGGACAGTATGGCTACACCTTC.

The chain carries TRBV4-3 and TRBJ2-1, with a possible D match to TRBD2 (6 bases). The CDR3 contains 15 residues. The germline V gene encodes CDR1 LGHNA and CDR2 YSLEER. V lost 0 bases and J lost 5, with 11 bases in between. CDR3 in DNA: TGCGCCAGCAGCCAAGAGGTAGCGGATAACAATGAGCAGTTCTTC. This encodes CASSQEVADNNEQFF.

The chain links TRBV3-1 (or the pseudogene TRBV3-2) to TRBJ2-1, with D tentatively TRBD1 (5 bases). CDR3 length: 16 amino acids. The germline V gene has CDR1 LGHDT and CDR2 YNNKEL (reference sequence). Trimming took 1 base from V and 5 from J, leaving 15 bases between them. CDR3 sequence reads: CASSQGTLTVHNEQFF. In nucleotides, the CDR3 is TGTGCCAGCAGCCAAGGAACCCTGACAGTCCACAATGAGCAGTTCTTC.